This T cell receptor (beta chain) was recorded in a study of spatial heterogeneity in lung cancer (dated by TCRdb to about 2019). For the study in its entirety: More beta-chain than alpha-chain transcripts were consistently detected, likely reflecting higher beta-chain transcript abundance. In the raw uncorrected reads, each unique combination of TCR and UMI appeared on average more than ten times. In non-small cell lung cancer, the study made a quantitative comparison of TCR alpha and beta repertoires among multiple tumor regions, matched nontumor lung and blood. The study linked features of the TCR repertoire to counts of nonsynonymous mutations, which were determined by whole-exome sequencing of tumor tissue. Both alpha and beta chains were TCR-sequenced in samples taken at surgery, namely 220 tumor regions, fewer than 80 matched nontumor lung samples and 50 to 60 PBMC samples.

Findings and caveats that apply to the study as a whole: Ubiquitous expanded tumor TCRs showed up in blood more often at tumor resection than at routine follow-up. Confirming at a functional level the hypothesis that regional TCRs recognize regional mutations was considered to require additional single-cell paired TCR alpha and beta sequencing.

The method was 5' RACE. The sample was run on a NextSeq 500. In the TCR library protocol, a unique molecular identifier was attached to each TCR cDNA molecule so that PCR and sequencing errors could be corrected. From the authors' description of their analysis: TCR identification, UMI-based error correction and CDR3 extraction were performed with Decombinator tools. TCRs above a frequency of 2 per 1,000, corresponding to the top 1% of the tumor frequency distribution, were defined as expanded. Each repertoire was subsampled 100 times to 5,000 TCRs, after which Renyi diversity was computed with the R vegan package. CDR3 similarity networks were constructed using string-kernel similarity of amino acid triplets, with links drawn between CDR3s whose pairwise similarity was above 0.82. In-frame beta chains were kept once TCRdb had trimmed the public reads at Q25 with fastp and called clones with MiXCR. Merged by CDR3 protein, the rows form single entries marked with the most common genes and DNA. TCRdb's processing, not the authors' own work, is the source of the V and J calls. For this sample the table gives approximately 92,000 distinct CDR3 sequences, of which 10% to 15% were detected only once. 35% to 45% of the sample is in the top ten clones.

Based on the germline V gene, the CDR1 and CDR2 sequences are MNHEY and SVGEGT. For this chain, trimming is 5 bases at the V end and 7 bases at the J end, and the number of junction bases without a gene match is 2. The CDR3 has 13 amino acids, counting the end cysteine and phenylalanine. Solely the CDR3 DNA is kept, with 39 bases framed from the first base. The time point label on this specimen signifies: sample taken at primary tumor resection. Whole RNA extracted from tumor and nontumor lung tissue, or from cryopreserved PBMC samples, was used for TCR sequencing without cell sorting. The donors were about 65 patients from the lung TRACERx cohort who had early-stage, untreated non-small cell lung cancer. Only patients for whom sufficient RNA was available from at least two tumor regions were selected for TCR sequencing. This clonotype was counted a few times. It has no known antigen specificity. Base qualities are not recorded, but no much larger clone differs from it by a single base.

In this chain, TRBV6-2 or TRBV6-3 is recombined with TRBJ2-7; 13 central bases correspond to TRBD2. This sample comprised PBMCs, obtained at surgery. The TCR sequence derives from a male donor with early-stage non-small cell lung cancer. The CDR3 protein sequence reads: CASSLGLAGEQYF. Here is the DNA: TGTGCCAGCAGTCTGGGACTAGCGGGAGAGCAGTACTTC.